Listed here is a single T cell receptor (beta chain). The sample comes from a study of Tregs in tolerant kidney transplant recipients. Generated by immunoSEQ multiplex PCR, the TCRdb table keeps only in-frame clones and is missing some. The sample has about 90,000 clones, over 85% seen once; the top ten hold around 1.5%. Recipients received nonmyeloablative bone marrow transplants from related graft donors, with transient mixed chimerism. Unstimulated Tregs (CD4+CD25+CD127-) and CD4+CD25- non-Tregs were sorted from PBMCs. The sequencing here drew on CD4+ T cells from blood (PBMCs), taken 12 months after the transplant. The clonotype originates from a human patient who received a combined kidney and bone marrow transplant. Some T cells may arise from the graft donor.

The CDR3 here is CASTSSGNTIYF. Written as DNA, the CDR3 is TGTGCCAGCACCAGCTCTGGAAACACCATATATTTT. This rearrangement joins TRBV6-5 to TRBJ1-3; D call uncertain. Deletions cut 7 bases from V and 0 bases from J, with 4 bases between. Germline assignment: CDR1 MNHEY and CDR2 SVGAGI. CDR3 length: 12 amino acids.